This T cell receptor (beta chain) is drawn from a study of beta chain features in type 1 diabetes. On the study more broadly: Sorted cells from all samples, numbering approximately 110,000,000, were examined.

Germline V gene lookup returns CDR1 SGHDT and CDR2 YYEEEE. The length of the CDR3 is 15 residues. Trimming took off 4 bases at V and 2 bases at J, with 16 bases between the two ends. Expressed TCRB transcripts were sequenced, since all the RNA that had been isolated was reverse transcribed. Here immunoSEQ multiplex PCR was the method, and the copy in TCRdb shows in-frame clones only, minus some. The profile shows 310,000 or so clones, roughly 8% of them singletons. Sorting based on CD45RO/CCR7/CD25/CD127/CD95/CD27 separated CD4+ naive, central memory, regulatory and stem cell-like memory cells. This clone showed up just a few times.

The sequenced material came from central memory CD4+ T cells from blood. The receptor's source is a woman between 18 and 30 years old in good health. V is TRBV5-6 and J is TRBJ2-7; D possibly matches TRBD1 or TRBD2 (5 bases each). The CDR3 protein is CASSPVPGRPYEQYF. The CDR3 nucleotides are TGTGCCAGCAGCCCAGTTCCGGGACGGCCCTACGAGCAGTACTTC.